The T cell receptor (beta chain) under discussion was sequenced for a study of blood T cell repertoires in COVID-19. Study overall: Collection of acute and convalescent COVID-19 samples took place in the United States, Italy and Spain. In each case, the material was cDNA or gDNA derived from T cells, B-cell-depleted T cells, or PBMCs.

V was shortened by 4 bases and J by 8 bases, with 11 bases between the two germline ends. Germline values: CDR1 SGHTA, CDR2 FQGNSA. The CDR3 is 13 amino acids. Per the original methods: Amplified reference gene primers provided the basis for estimating nucleated cell counts. Assay used: immunoSEQ multiplex PCR; TCRdb lists only in-frame clones, some missing. V and J calls and clone size are given by that table; D and trimming were obtained from the DNA. The sample consists of roughly 41,000 clones, 70% to 90% of them appearing once. This receptor was taken from a human donor in a cohort sampled during active COVID-19. The donor label of this sample is uncertain. V usage is TRBV7-2 and J usage is TRBJ2-2, with D perhaps matching TRBD2 (5 bases). The sequencing sample was made of peripheral blood. The CDR3 DNA reads TGTGCCAGCAGCTCCGGGCTAGCAGGGGAGCTGTTTTTT. This gives the protein CASSSGLAGELFF.